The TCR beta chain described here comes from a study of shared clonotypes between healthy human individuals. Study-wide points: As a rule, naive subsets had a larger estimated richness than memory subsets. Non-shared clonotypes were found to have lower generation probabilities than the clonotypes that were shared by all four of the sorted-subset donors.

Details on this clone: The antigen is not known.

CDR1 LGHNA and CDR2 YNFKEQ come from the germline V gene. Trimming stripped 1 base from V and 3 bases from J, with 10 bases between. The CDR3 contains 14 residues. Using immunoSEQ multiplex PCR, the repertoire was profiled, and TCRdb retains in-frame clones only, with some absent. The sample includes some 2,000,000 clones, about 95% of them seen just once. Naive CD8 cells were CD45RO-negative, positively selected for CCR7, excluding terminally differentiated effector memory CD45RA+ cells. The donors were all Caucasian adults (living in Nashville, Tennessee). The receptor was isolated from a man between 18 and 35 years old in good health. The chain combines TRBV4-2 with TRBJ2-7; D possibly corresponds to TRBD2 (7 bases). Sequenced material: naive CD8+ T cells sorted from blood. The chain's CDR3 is CASSQVGGGYEQYF. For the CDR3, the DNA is TGTGCCAGCAGCCAAGTGGGAGGGGGCTACGAGCAGTACTTC.